This T cell receptor beta chain was recovered during a study of spatial heterogeneity in lung cancer. General observations from the study: Tumor TCRs that were ubiquitous and expanded showed up in blood more at resection than follow-up.

This clonotype is medium-sized within its sample. What it binds is not known. TCRdb passed the 5' RACE reads through MiXCR, listing each CDR3 protein once. The table includes about 3,200 distinct CDR3 sequences, 16% detected once. The time point denotes: sample taken at primary tumor resection. Unsorted samples of tumor, nontumor lung or frozen PBMC had their whole RNA sequenced. The donor population consisted of some 67 patients with untreated, early-stage non-small cell lung cancer. The sequence derives from a female donor with early-stage non-small cell lung cancer. The sample consisted of PBMCs, taken at surgery.

CDR3 region: CSARDLSGDPYEQYF. The CDR3 nucleotides are TGCAGTGCTAGAGATCTATCGGGGGACCCCTACGAGCAGTACTTC. This chain connects TRBV20-1 to TRBJ2-7; the D gene is possibly TRBD2 (6 bases). Germline values: CDR1 DFQATT, CDR2 SNEGSKA (reference sequence). The CDR3 loop spans 15 amino acids. The V gene lost 0 bases and the J gene lost 2 bases, with 14 bases spanning the gap.